A selection of T cell receptor beta chains follows, all from one sample in a study of cytomegalovirus exposure and HLA in healthy donors. Data came from immunoSEQ multiplex PCR; TCRdb stores just in-frame clones and leaves some out. The data contain over 70,000 clones, about 77% of them singletons. Sample: PBMCs. The receptors shown here come from a male donor in good health and CMV-seropositive. CDR3s include the opening cysteine and the closing phenylalanine or tryptophan. The D gene is left open where the match is weak. Rows give clone size only sometimes, using once, few, many, or a class for an expanded clone.

v_call	d_call	clone_size	j_call	cdr3_aa	cdr3_nt
TRBV18	-	-	TRBJ2-1	CASSRQETEQFF	TGTGCCAGCTCAAGGCAGGAAACCGAGCAGTTCTTC
TRBV7-2	-	-	TRBJ1-1	CASRSLDGVEAFF	TGTGCCAGCCGAAGCCTGGACGGGGTTGAAGCTTTCTTT
TRBV28	-	-	TRBJ1-2	CASSFSSGRFSGYTF	TGTGCCAGCAGTTTTTCTTCTGGCAGGTTCTCTGGCTACACCTTC
TRBV28	TRBD1	-	TRBJ1-1	CASSSGGLNTEAFF	TGTGCCAGCAGTTCAGGGGGACTGAACACTGAAGCTTTCTTT
TRBV29-1	TRBD2	-	TRBJ2-3	CSVSIAGGGDTQYF	TGCAGCGTTAGTATAGCGGGAGGCGGAGATACGCAGTATTTT
TRBV9	-	-	TRBJ1-3	CASSVAGSAGRPGNTIYF	TGTGCCAGCAGCGTAGCTGGCTCAGCAGGGCGGCCTGGAAACACCATATATTTT
TRBV27	TRBD2	once	TRBJ2-5	CASSFGGVTQETQYF	TGTGCCAGCAGTTTTGGGGGGGTTACCCAAGAGACCCAGTACTTC
TRBV29-1	TRBD1	-	TRBJ2-1	CSVGLGQARGEQFF	TGCAGCGTTGGATTGGGACAGGCCAGGGGTGAGCAGTTCTTC
TRBV5-1	-	-	TRBJ2-1	CASSLGTIAFSYNEQFF	TGCGCCAGCAGCTTGGGTACTATTGCGTTCTCCTACAATGAGCAGTTCTTC
TRBV5-4	TRBD2	-	TRBJ2-7	CASSLGAGGPLYEQYF	TGTGCCAGCAGCTTGGGCGCGGGAGGGCCTCTTTACGAGCAGTACTTC
TRBV5-6	TRBD1	medium-sized	TRBJ1-1	CASSLAFNRGNTEAFF	TGTGCCAGCAGCTTGGCCTTTAACAGGGGGAACACTGAAGCTTTCTTT
TRBV5-1	TRBD2	-	TRBJ2-3	CASSLGVSAGFTDTQYF	TGCGCCAGCAGCTTGGGCGTGTCAGCGGGATTCACAGATACGCAGTATTTT
TRBV6-5	-	-	TRBJ2-7	CASSQTGAIRQQYF	TGTGCCAGCAGCCAGACAGGAGCCATACGTCAGCAGTACTTC
TRBV5-1	TRBD2	-	TRBJ2-7	CASSAGGVLEQYF	TGCGCCAGCAGCGCGGGAGGGGTCCTCGAGCAGTACTTC
TRBV4-3	TRBD1	few	TRBJ1-5	CASSQEFGTGNQPQHF	TGCGCCAGCAGCCAAGAGTTTGGGACAGGGAATCAGCCCCAGCATTTT
TRBV28	-	-	TRBJ1-5	CASRSHTGNPPNQPQHF	TGTGCCAGCAGATCCCACACCGGGAACCCCCCAAATCAGCCCCAGCATTTT
TRBV19	-	-	TRBJ1-2	CASSISPSYGYTF	TGTGCCAGTAGTATCTCCCCTTCTTATGGCTACACCTTC
TRBV2	TRBD1	-	TRBJ2-3	CASRTDRGATDTQYF	TGTGCCAGCAGAACGGACAGGGGGGCCACAGATACGCAGTATTTT
TRBV7-9	TRBD2	once	TRBJ2-1	CASSFGLAVNEQFF	TGTGCCAGCAGCTTCGGACTAGCGGTAAATGAGCAGTTCTTC
TRBV7-8	TRBD2	-	TRBJ2-1	CASSLRRETNEQFF	TGTGCCAGCAGCTTACGGCGGGAGACCAATGAGCAGTTCTTC
TRBV27	-	-	TRBJ2-5	CAAGSGETQYF	TGTGCCGCCGGGTCGGGAGAGACCCAGTACTTC
TRBV5-6	-	few	TRBJ2-6	CASSFLEGANVLTF	TGTGCCAGCAGCTTTCTGGAGGGGGCCAACGTCCTGACTTTC
TRBV29-1	TRBD1	-	TRBJ2-3	CSVRSGGADTQYF	TGCAGCGTGCGCTCAGGGGGCGCAGATACGCAGTATTTT
TRBV5-6	-	-	TRBJ2-7	CASSLGGTSLSYEQYF	TGTGCCAGCAGCTTGGGTGGGACTTCCCTCTCCTACGAGCAGTACTTC